This TCR beta chain derives from a study of cytomegalovirus exposure and HLA in healthy donors. It was with 60 Vbeta and 13 Jbeta primers that the PCR ran. Here immunoSEQ multiplex PCR was the method, and the copy in TCRdb shows in-frame clones only, minus some. The data contain about 120,000 clones, around two thirds of them singletons. Regarding the study as a whole: Associated with cytomegalovirus, according to the listing, were fewer than 200 TCR beta chains.

Note on this clone: As yet, its antigen is unknown.

The clonotype originates from a woman between 40 and 55 years old in good health and CMV-seropositive. Sequencing used PBMCs.

The CDR3 region has the DNA TGCGCCAGCAGCCAAGAACCCTCCTTCGGGTTAACTAATGAAAAACTGTTTTTT. It is translated as CASSQEPSFGLTNEKLFF. The rearrangement uses TRBV4-1 and TRBJ1-4; no clear D gene. Trimming took 0 bases from V and 1 from J, leaving 15 bases between them. The CDR3 is 18 amino acids. Looked up from germline, CDR1 is MGHRA and CDR2 is YSYEKL.